This T cell receptor beta chain was recorded in a study of read filtering for tumor transcriptome and immune sequencing. Overall study context: Revised staging placed roughly 8 patients in R-ISS I, about 17 in II, more than five in III. Overall study results and limits: The CD138-negative fraction was mixed bone marrow immune cells, not pure T cells. Roughly 82% of IR-seq clonotypes had a single read, yet these held roughly 3.8% of reads.

Ten or more counts support this clonotype. Antigen: not known. This library used roughly 400 ng RNA and molecular barcoded adaptors spanning alpha/delta and beta/gamma chains. TCRdb ran MiXCR on the reads and lists one entry per CDR3 protein. The sample lists about 130,000 distinct CDR3 sequences, 10% to 15% occurring once. This CDR3 contains 15 residues. The germline V gene encodes CDR1 SGHRS and CDR2 YFSETQ. With V trimmed by 0 bases and J by 4 bases, 3 bases remained unmatched. Sequencing input: a population of CD138-negative cells sorted from bone marrow. The clonotype was recovered from a donor at least 40 years old with multiple myeloma. The chain employs TRBV5-1 and TRBJ2-7; 11 bases fit TRBD2. CDR3 amino acids: CASSLEASGRYEQYF. The CDR3 region has the DNA TGCGCCAGCAGCTTGGAGGCTAGCGGGAGGTACGAGCAGTACTTC.